The 26 T cell receptor beta chains given below trace back to one sample, sequenced in a study of cytomegalovirus exposure and HLA in healthy donors. Amplification used 60 Vbeta primers and 13 Jbeta primers. Assay used: immunoSEQ multiplex PCR; TCRdb lists only in-frame clones, some missing. The sample consists of approximately 160,000 clones, 78% of them appearing once. Input material: PBMCs. Receptor source: a woman aged 45-65 years in good health and CMV-seropositive.

This chain uses TRBV18 with TRBJ1-5; D uncertain. The CDR3 runs 15 residues. V was clipped by 2 bases and J by 2 bases, with 10 bases between them. Germline CDR1 KGHSH, CDR2 LQKENI. CDR3 DNA sequence: TGTGCCAGCTCACCATCCTACAGCCGCAATCAGCCCCAGCATTTT. Its translation is CASSPSYSRNQPQHF.

The chain uses TRBV11-1 and TRBJ2-3, with a weak D call TRBD1 (6 bases). V was cut by 4 bases and J by 4 bases, with 12 bases left in between. The CDR3 extends over 14 amino acids. From germline, CDR1 is SGHAT and CDR2 FQDESV (reference sequence). CDR3 DNA: TGTGCCAGCAGCTCAGGGGTTATAGCAGATACGCAGTATTTT. It encodes CASSSGVIADTQYF.

The gene calls are TRBV7-8 and TRBJ2-5; maybe TRBD2 (6 bases). V shed 11 bases and J shed 5 bases, with 12 bases lying between them. The germline V gene has CDR1 SGHVS and CDR2 FQNEAQ. The CDR3 length is 11 residues. CDR3 loop: CAGLRGETQYF. The CDR3 DNA reads as TGTGCCGGCTTACGGGGGGAGACCCAGTACTTC.

This clone was found a few times. CDR3 residues: CASSQWVGSSGNTIYF. The CDR3 DNA sequence: TGTGCCAGCAGCCAGTGGGTGGGCTCGAGTGGAAACACCATATATTTT. The gene calls are TRBV7-9 and TRBJ1-3, with D uncertain. The CDR3 is 16 residues long. Per germline, CDR1 SEHNR and CDR2 FQNEAQ (reference sequence). V gave up 5 bases and J gave up 3 bases, with 17 bases separating them.

This clone is a singleton in its sample. The J gene is TRBJ2-1, the V gene TRBV5-1; D possibly corresponds to TRBD2 (6 bases). Trimming removed 4 bases from V and 0 bases from J, with 11 bases in between. Germline CDR1 SGHRS, CDR2 YFSETQ. This CDR3 contains 15 residues. CDR3 amino acids: CASSVGGNSYNEQFF. CDR3 coding DNA: TGCGCCAGCAGCGTCGGGGGAAACTCCTACAATGAGCAGTTCTTC.

The chain links TRBV4-1 to TRBJ1-5; D might be TRBD1 (5 bases). The CDR3 is 12 residues long. The germline gives CDR1 MGHRA, CDR2 YSYEKL. Trimming took off 1 base at V and 9 bases at J, with 7 bases between the two ends. The DNA of the CDR3 is TGCGCCAGCAGCCAAGGCCAGGGGCCCCAGCATTTT. Protein sequence: CASSQGQGPQHF.

The chain uses TRBV5-1 and TRBJ2-2; tentative D call: TRBD2 (5 bases). In germline, CDR1 is SGHRS, CDR2 YFSETQ. CDR3 length: 15 residues. Trimming stripped 7 bases from V and 4 bases from J, with 17 bases between. The CDR3 loop reads CASAQGRAGTGELFF. The CDR3 DNA is TGCGCCAGCGCCCAAGGGCGGGCGGGCACCGGGGAGCTGTTTTTT.

This rearrangement joins TRBV9 to TRBJ2-6; TRBD2 matches at 10 bases. In germline, CDR1 is SGDLS, CDR2 YYNGEE. Trimming cost V 0 bases and J 1 base; bases outside gene matches: 4. The CDR3 contains 18 residues. The chain's CDR3 is CASSVEVLAGSGANVLTF. The CDR3 DNA follows: TGTGCCAGCAGCGTAGAGGTACTAGCGGGGTCTGGGGCCAACGTCCTGACTTTC. Complete variable domain (other parts from reference TRBV9 and TRBJ2-6): DSGVTQTPKHLITATGQRVTLRCSPRSGDLSVYWYQQSLDQGLQFLIQYYNGEERAKGNILERFSAQQFPDLHSELNLSSLELGDSALYFCASSVEVLAGSGANVLTFGAGSRLTVL.

This chain connects TRBV6-1 to TRBJ1-5, with D unclear. Germline CDR1 MNHNS, CDR2 SASEGT. V shed 3 bases and J shed 0 bases, with 3 bases lying between them. The length of the CDR3 is 13 residues. CDR3 residues: CASSDYSNQPQHF. The CDR3 DNA sequence: TGTGCCAGCAGTGATTATAGCAATCAGCCCCAGCATTTT.

The chain links TRBV6-6 to TRBJ2-7; TRBD2 matches at 12 bases. V lost 6 bases to trimming and J lost 5 bases; unmatched junction nucleotides: 2. Germline CDR1 MNHNY, CDR2 SVGAGI (reference sequence). The CDR3 has 13 amino acids. Here the CDR3 reads CASRLAGGHEQYF. In DNA, the CDR3 is TGTGCCAGCAGACTAGCGGGGGGCCACGAGCAGTACTTC.

J is TRBJ1-4 and V is TRBV30, with 9 bases lining up with TRBD1. V was pared by 5 bases and J by 10 bases, with 11 bases of the junction left unmatched. This CDR3 comprises 14 residues. Looked up from germline, CDR1 is GTSNPN and CDR2 is SVGIG (reference sequence). DNA of the CDR3: TGTGCCTGGGGCCCGGGGACAGGGTCAGGAAAACTGTTTTTT. It translates to CAWGPGTGSGKLFF.

CDR3 residues: CAWSVQGGLTQYF. Here the CDR3 DNA reads TGTGCCTGGAGTGTACAAGGAGGGTTAACGCAGTATTTT. The gene calls are TRBV30 and TRBJ2-3, with a possible D match to TRBD2 (6 bases). The CDR3 spans 13 residues. Trimming took 0 bases from V and 9 from J, leaving 13 bases between them. Germline V CDR1 and CDR2: GTSNPN, SVGIG (reference sequence). The full variable domain, in which reference TRBV30 and TRBJ2-3 provide the parts outside the CDR3, is SQTIHQWPATLVQPVGSPLSLECTVEGTSNPNLYWYRQAAGRGLQLLFYSVGIGQISSEVPQNLSASRPQDRQFILSSKKLLLSDSGFYLCAWSVQGGLTQYFGPGTRLTVL.

The chain links TRBV10-3 to TRBJ1-1; D remains unclear. The germline gives CDR1 ENHRY, CDR2 SYGVKD. The CDR3 consists of 14 residues. The V end lost 2 bases, the J end lost 5 bases, and 12 bases lay between the germline ends. The CDR3 nucleotides are TGTGCCATCAGTGAGACGACGGGGTGGACTGAAGCTTTCTTT. Its protein product is CAISETTGWTEAFF.

The chain joins TRBV5-1 to TRBJ2-5; D is perhaps TRBD2 (5 bases). CDR3 length: 14 residues. Germline values: CDR1 SGHRS, CDR2 YFSETQ. V lost 1 base and J 5 bases, leaving 12 bases between the germline ends. For the CDR3, the DNA is TGCGCCAGCAGCTTGAGCGGCCTAACGGAGACCCAGTACTTC. It yields the protein CASSLSGLTETQYF.

The chain has TRBV30 and TRBJ1-1; possibly TRBD1 for D (6 bases). CDR1 and CDR2 from the germline V gene are GTSNPN and SVGIG (reference sequence). V was trimmed by 6 bases and J by 3 bases, leaving 20 bases between them. This CDR3 is 15 amino acids long. The CDR3, as DNA: TGTGCCTGCAAACGGGACAAAGACTCTTACACTGAAGCTTTCTTT. Its translation is CACKRDKDSYTEAFF.

J is TRBJ1-5 and V is TRBV6-6, with TRBD1 as a possible D gene (5 bases). This CDR3 has 16 amino acids. With 7 bases removed from V and 7 bases from J, the gap between germline ends came to 23 bases. Germline-derived CDR1 and CDR2 are MNHNY and SVGAGI (reference sequence). CDR3 sequence reads: CASTLSAGQAGQPQHF. The CDR3, as DNA: TGTGCCAGCACCCTATCTGCAGGGCAAGCGGGACAGCCCCAGCATTTT.

Written as DNA, the CDR3 is TGTGCCACCAGCATGGGCAGGTACCAAGAGACCCAGTACTTC. This codes for CATSMGRYQETQYF. The rearrangement links TRBV15 to TRBJ2-5, with D hard to call. This CDR3 is built from 14 residues. Trimming left V 4 bases short and J 0 bases short, with 9 bases between. Germline V gene sequence: CDR1 LNHNV, CDR2 YYDKDF (reference sequence).

The count of this clone is one. The genes are TRBV6-5 and TRBJ1-5, with a weak D call TRBD1 (5 bases). The germline V gene encodes CDR1 MNHEY and CDR2 SVGAGI. Trimming pared 5 bases from V and 6 bases from J, leaving 8 bases between. CDR3 size: 12 residues. CDR3 nucleotide sequence: TGTGCCAGCAGTGGGGGGGGTCAGCCCCAGCATTTT. As protein: CASSGGGQPQHF.

The chain joins TRBV7-3 to TRBJ2-3; D perhaps matches TRBD1 (5 bases). CDR1 and CDR2 (germline): SGHTA, FQGTGA. The germline V and J ends were trimmed by 5 bases and 8 bases, with 14 bases remaining between them. This CDR3 has 13 amino acids. Here the CDR3 DNA reads TGTGCCAGCAGCCCCCGGACAATCGGTACGCAGTATTTT. Its translation is CASSPRTIGTQYF.

This chain links TRBV27 with TRBJ1-2; D ambiguous. Trimming cost V 7 bases and J 2 bases, with 11 bases left between them. Germline V gives CDR1 MNHEY, CDR2 SMNVEV (reference sequence). The CDR3 sequence is 13 residues long. CDR3 nucleotide sequence: TGTGCCAGCACCGGCGGGGAGAACTATGGCTACACCTTC. Translation: CASTGGENYGYTF.

The sample holds one count of this clone. The chain joins TRBV4-2 to TRBJ2-6; the D gene is possibly TRBD1 (7 bases). V was clipped by 0 bases and J by 4 bases, with 10 bases between them. The CDR3 runs to 16 residues. Germline-derived CDR1 and CDR2 are LGHNA and YNFKEQ. The CDR3 loop is CASSQDRGDGANVLTF. In DNA, the CDR3 is TGTGCCAGCAGCCAAGACAGGGGGGACGGGGCCAACGTCCTGACTTTC.

This clone is a singleton in its sample. The CDR3 DNA reads as TGCGCCAGCAGCTTGGTGGTCACTCGCCTGTTTTTT. Amino acids: CASSLVVTRLFF. V gene TRBV5-1 combines with J gene TRBJ2-2; D unclear. The V gene lost 0 bases and the J gene lost 14 bases, with 11 bases spanning the gap. The germline V gene encodes CDR1 SGHRS and CDR2 YFSETQ. The CDR3 is 12 amino acids. The whole variable domain, filled in from reference TRBV5-1 and TRBJ2-2, reads KAGVTQTPRYLIKTRGQQVTLSCSPISGHRSVSWYQQTPGQGLQFLFEYFSETQRNKGNFPGRFSGRQFSNSRSEMNVSTLELGDSALYLCASSLVVTRLFFGEGSRLTVL.

The V call is TRBV27, the J call TRBJ1-1; D gene uncertain. Germline CDR1 reads MNHEY; CDR2 reads SMNVEV (reference sequence). Deletions cut 2 bases from V and 1 base from J, with 8 bases between. The CDR3 totals 14 residues. CDR3 amino acids: CASSLNARNTEAFF. The CDR3 region has the DNA TGTGCCAGCAGTTTAAATGCGAGGAACACTGAAGCTTTCTTT.

This chain links TRBV10-1 with TRBJ2-7; D possibly corresponds to TRBD2 (7 bases). This CDR3 has 16 amino acids. Trimming shortened V by 3 bases and J by 3 bases, and 18 bases separated the two germline ends. Germline V gives CDR1 WNHNN, CDR2 SYGVQD (reference sequence). The CDR3 here is CASSDGRAGALYEQYF. In DNA, the CDR3 is TGCGCCAGCAGTGACGGGCGGGCGGGGGCCCTCTACGAGCAGTACTTC.

The chain uses TRBV30 and TRBJ2-2; TRBD2 agrees at 11 bases. Germline V gene sequence: CDR1 GTSNPN, CDR2 SVGIG (reference sequence). V shed 2 bases, J shed 5 bases, and the junction held 4 bases outside the gene matches. CDR3 size: 15 residues. CDR3 protein: CAWSKGLAETGELFF. The CDR3 nucleotides are TGTGCCTGGAGTAAGGGACTAGCGGAAACCGGGGAGCTGTTTTTT.

The chain is built from TRBV5-4 and TRBJ2-7; 12 bases are shared with TRBD2. The CDR3 runs 15 residues. Per the germline V gene, CDR1 is SGHNT and CDR2 is YYREEE (reference sequence). V lost 4 bases, J lost 7 bases, and 9 bases stayed unmatched. The CDR3 region has the DNA TGTGCCAGCAGCCCCTCCCCTGGACTAGCGGGGGAGCAGTACTTC. Translation: CASSPSPGLAGEQYF.